This T cell receptor (beta chain) emerged from a study of early T cells in non-severe SARS-CoV-2 infection listed by TCRdb under 2021. Regarding the research as a whole: Bulk RNA from unsorted whole blood was used for TCR sequencing, so alpha and beta chains could not be paired.

Deletion took 3 bases off V and 7 bases off J, with a span of 9 bases between the germline ends. The CDR3 has 12 amino acids, counting the end cysteine and phenylalanine. Kept here is only the CDR3 DNA, which spans 36 bases and is read in frame from base 1. Set within a cohort of healthcare workers in London, UK, this nested case-control study involved weekly PCR testing of nasopharyngeal swabs along with blood sampling. Healthcare workers were recruited during the week of the UK lockdown, between 23 and 31 March 2020, and followed weekly for up to roughly 15 weeks. This clonotype has at least ten counts. Its antigen is unknown. No per-base quality is available; no much larger clone lies one base away. Library preparation was by 5' RACE. This sample was sequenced with a NextSeq 500. The TCR library protocol attached unique molecular identifiers to individual cDNA molecules to correct for sequencing error and PCR bias. Both TCR alpha and beta chains were sequenced, and tight co-correlation was observed between alpha and beta sequence abundances in each sample. As for the authors' bioinformatics: V gene, J gene and CDR3 annotation of TCR sequences was performed with Decombinator V4. Expanded TCRs were defined as changing significantly between any two time points under a Poisson model with p below 0.0001. TCR abundances were normalised to the total number of TCRs sequenced per sample and were expressed as counts per million. TRAV1-2 paired with TRAJ12, TRAJ20 or TRAJ33 defined MAIT TCRs, while TRAV10 paired with TRAJ18 defined iNKT TCRs. VDJdb, accessed 1 November 2021, was searched for CMV, EBV and SARS-CoV-2 annotated TCRs, with TCRs annotated for multiple antigens excluded. TCRdb redid the processing of the public reads, applying fastp at Q25 and MiXCR, and retained in-frame beta chains. A single entry per CDR3 protein holds the most common genes and DNA from its merged rows. The authors' filters were not applied to this entry. A total of 40,000 to 55,000 distinct CDR3 sequences appear in this sample, about 12% of them only once. 16% of the sample is in the top ten clones.

Beyond this particular receptor, the publication reports: VDJdb matching was skewed toward anti-spike CD8 responses and likely underestimated virus-specific expansions by missing private and CD4 specificities.

Here the chain combines TRBV12-3 or TRBV12-4 and TRBJ1-2; no D gene is confidently identified. The receptor was derived from an adult who was a healthcare worker with PCR-confirmed SARS-CoV-2 infection or an uninfected control (not recorded which). The sequenced material came from whole blood. The nucleotides read TGTGCCAGCAGTTTGCTACGGGGTGGCTACACCTTC. Its translation is CASSLLRGGYTF.